The 27 T cell receptor beta chains presented below share a single source sample, sequenced in a study of vaccination effects on CD4 cells after COVID-19. These TCRs are of unknown antigen specificity. Prior to sequencing, the ViraFEST assay stimulated PBMC with viral peptide pools, which expanded the antigen-specific CD4+ T cells. Subsequent to ten to eleven days of culture, CD4+ T cells were isolated. The vaccine recipients had no prior SARS-CoV-2 infection, with negative nucleocapsid antibodies. TCRdb keeps only in-frame clones here, not all; method: immunoSEQ multiplex PCR. This table has 70,000 or so clones, around 79% appearing once. Sequenced material: CD4+ T cells from PBMCs cultured with SARS-CoV-2 spike peptides, taken before COVID-19 vaccination. Source of these receptors: a human donor who received a COVID-19 vaccine.

This chain connects TRBV18 to TRBJ1-5; D is uncertain. Germline CDR1 KGHSH, CDR2 LQKENI. The length of the CDR3 is 15 residues. The ends were cut back, 3 bases at V and 1 base at J, with 10 bases in the middle. The CDR3 loop is CASSPSAPSNQPQHF. The CDR3 DNA sequence: TGTGCCAGCTCACCCTCAGCACCAAGCAATCAGCCCCAGCATTTT.

The table lists this clone with a count of one. The chain employs TRBV7-2 and TRBJ2-1, with unresolved D. This CDR3 has 14 amino acids. The V end was cut by 5 bases, the J end by 2 bases, with 10 bases between. Germline V CDR1 and CDR2: SGHTA, FQGNSA. CDR3 bases: TGTGCCAGCAGCCCTATGGGGACCTACAATGAGCAGTTCTTC. The encoded protein is CASSPMGTYNEQFF.

This clone was detected once. The rearrangement joins TRBV19 to TRBJ2-2; TRBD1 matches at 7 bases. The junction had 8 bases not matched to a gene; V was cut back by 3 bases and J by 1 base. The length of the CDR3 is 17 residues. The germline V gene has CDR1 LNHDA and CDR2 SQIVND (reference sequence). The CDR3 here is CASSIRQGIRNTGELFF. In nucleotides, the CDR3 is TGTGCCAGTAGTATTCGACAGGGTATAAGGAACACCGGGGAGCTGTTTTTT.

This rearrangement joins TRBV19 to TRBJ2-3; perhaps TRBD2 as D (6 bases). The CDR3 sequence is 14 residues long. V was clipped by 4 bases and J by 2 bases, with 10 bases between them. Per germline, CDR1 LNHDA and CDR2 SQIVND (reference sequence). The CDR3 sequence: CASSTGLYTDTQYF. Written as DNA, the CDR3 is TGTGCCAGTAGTACGGGACTCTACACAGATACGCAGTATTTT.

The J gene is TRBJ1-2, the V gene TRBV29-1; 10 bases align to TRBD1. The germline gives CDR1 SQVTM, CDR2 ANQGSEA. This CDR3 is 13 amino acids long. J was trimmed by 8 bases and V by 5 bases; bases with no gene match: 8. The CDR3, as DNA: TGCAGCGTTTTGGGACAGGGGCCGGGAGGCTACACCTTC. It specifies CSVLGQGPGGYTF.

This rearrangement joins TRBV5-6 to TRBJ2-5, with 9 bases matching TRBD2. J was trimmed by 7 bases and V by 0 bases; bases with no gene match: 13. The CDR3 consists of 17 residues. Germline CDR1 is SGHDT and CDR2 is YYEEEE. CDR3 in amino acids: CASSLDVVLAGIGTQYF. The CDR3, as DNA: TGTGCCAGCAGCTTGGATGTTGTGCTAGCGGGGATTGGGACCCAGTACTTC.

This clone was counted a few times. The chain links TRBV3-1 (or the pseudogene TRBV3-2) to TRBJ1-5; D is undetermined. This CDR3 comprises 15 residues. Germline V gene data show CDR1 as LGHDT and CDR2 as YNNKEL (reference sequence). V was pared by 0 bases and J by 5 bases, with 11 bases between. The CDR3 region has the DNA TGTGCCAGCAGCCAAGATCTTCGAGGTGATCAGCCCCAGCATTTT. It encodes CASSQDLRGDQPQHF.

In this sample, this clone turned up once. The CDR3 is CASRQGNSGNTIYF. The DNA of the CDR3 is TGTGCCAGCAGACAGGGAAACTCTGGAAACACCATATATTTT. The genes are TRBV6-6 and TRBJ1-3, with D tentatively TRBD1 (6 bases). Trimming took off 6 bases at V and 0 bases at J, with 9 bases between the two ends. CDR1 is MNHNY and CDR2 is SVGAGI in the germline V gene (reference sequence). This CDR3 spans 14 amino acids.

This sequence joins TRBV4-3 and TRBJ2-1; D remains unclear. This CDR3 is 15 amino acids long. V was trimmed by 0 bases and J by 4 bases, leaving 10 bases between them. Germline loops: CDR1 LGHNA, CDR2 YSLEER. The CDR3 here is CASSQELQLYNEQFF. CDR3 nucleotides: TGCGCCAGCAGCCAAGAATTACAGCTGTACAATGAGCAGTTCTTC.

The V gene is TRBV29-1, the J gene TRBJ1-2; possible D gene TRBD1, 6 bases. Germline V gene data show CDR1 as SQVTM and CDR2 as ANQGSEA. V lost 7 bases and J lost 4, with 13 bases in between. The CDR3 totals 12 residues. CDR3 DNA sequence: TGCAGCGCTCATGGACAGTCCTATGGCTACACCTTC. This translates into CSAHGQSYGYTF.

The rearrangement uses TRBV5-4 and TRBJ1-6; tentative D call: TRBD1 (5 bases). The CDR3 length is 15 residues. The germline V gene encodes CDR1 SGHNT and CDR2 YYREEE (reference sequence). V lost 2 bases, J lost 5 bases, and 11 bases lay in between. The CDR3 bases are TGTGCCAGCAGCTTAAGCGGGGCGAATAATTCACCCCTCCACTTT. Encoded protein: CASSLSGANNSPLHF.

The chain combines TRBV7-2 with TRBJ2-2; 7 bases align to TRBD1. Trimming took 5 bases from V and 0 from J; bases not matched to a gene: 9. The germline gives CDR1 SGHTA, CDR2 FQGNSA. The CDR3 runs to 17 residues. DNA for the CDR3: TGTGCCAGCAGCCGGCGGCGGACAGGAACGAACACCGGGGAGCTGTTTTTT. It encodes CASSRRRTGTNTGELFF. Together with reference TRBV7-2 and TRBJ2-2, the CDR3 gives the full variable domain: GAGVSQSPSNKVTEKGKDVELRCDPISGHTALYWYRQSLGQGLEFLIYFQGNSAPDKSGLPSDRFSAERTGGSVSTLTIQRTQQEDSAVYLCASSRRRTGTNTGELFFGEGSRLTVL.

V usage is TRBV3-1 (or the pseudogene TRBV3-2) and J usage is TRBJ2-5; the D is unclear. The CDR3 has 15 amino acids. Trimming stripped 0 bases from V and 4 bases from J, with 12 bases between. Germline CDR1 LGHDT, CDR2 YNNKEL (reference sequence). In DNA, the CDR3 is TGTGCCAGCAGCCAAGATAGTAGGGAACGAGAGACCCAGTACTTC. Translating it yields CASSQDSRERETQYF.

This sequence joins TRBV6-5 and TRBJ2-5; no clear D gene. V was trimmed by 8 bases and J by 3 bases, leaving 16 bases between them. From germline, CDR1 is MNHEY and CDR2 SVGAGI. This CDR3 contains 14 residues. CDR3 in DNA: TGTGCCAGCCAAGACTGGACGGGCAAAGAGACCCAGTACTTC. Its protein is CASQDWTGKETQYF.

The chain couples TRBV7-3 to TRBJ2-3, with no clear D. Per the germline V gene, CDR1 is SGHTA and CDR2 is FQGTGA. V lost 4 bases and J 6 bases, leaving 11 bases between the germline ends. This CDR3 has 13 residues. The CDR3 coding sequence is TGTGCCAGCAGCTCCTCTCCGGCGGATACGCAGTATTTT. Translated: CASSSSPADTQYF.

For this clone: A junction end diverges from the germline sequence, so it may reflect a read error. This chain uses TRBV7-2 with TRBJ1-1, with D uncertain. Germline CDR1 reads SGHTA; CDR2 reads FQGNSA. The CDR3 length is 14 residues. The CDR3 nucleotides are TGTGCCAACAGCCAGATCCACTCTTCCACTGAAGCTTTCTTT. As protein: CANSQIHSSTEAFF. The whole variable domain, remainder taken from reference TRBV7-2 and TRBJ1-1, is GAGVSQSPSNKVTEKGKDVELRCDPISGHTALYWYRQSLGQGLEFLIYFQGNSAPDKSGLPSDRFSAERTGGSVSTLTIQRTQQEDSAVYLCANSQIHSSTEAFFGQGTRLTVV.

The chain recombines TRBV27 with TRBJ2-2; D might be TRBD1 (5 bases). The V end lost 3 bases, the J end lost 2 bases, and 7 bases lay between the germline ends. The length of the CDR3 is 14 residues. Germline assignment: CDR1 MNHEY and CDR2 SMNVEV (reference sequence). CDR3 loop: CASSLTDNTGELFF. CDR3 DNA sequence: TGTGCCAGCAGTTTGACAGATAACACCGGGGAGCTGTTTTTT.

V usage is TRBV6-5 and J usage is TRBJ1-3, with 9 bases fitting TRBD1. Germline CDR1 MNHEY, CDR2 SVGAGI. The CDR3 consists of 15 residues. Trimming took 5 bases from V and 4 from J; bases not matched to a gene: 6. CDR3 DNA sequence: TGTGCCAGCAGTCTAACAGGGGGCGAGGGAAACACCATATATTTT. Translated: CASSLTGGEGNTIYF.

This rearrangement joins TRBV6-5 to TRBJ1-6, with D maybe TRBD1 (5 bases). Germline V gene data show CDR1 as MNHEY and CDR2 as SVGAGI. CDR3 length equals 12 residues. V was cut by 8 bases and J by 7 bases, with 9 bases left in between. Here the CDR3 reads CASGRENSPLHF. CDR3 nucleotides: TGTGCCAGCGGCAGGGAAAATTCACCCCTCCACTTT.

The chain recombines TRBV12-3 or TRBV12-4 with TRBJ1-5; weak D call: TRBD1 (5 bases). The CDR3 spans 12 residues. V lost 3 bases to trimming and J lost 9 bases, with 9 bases between them. The CDR3 DNA reads TGTGCCAGCAGTTTTGGGGGGGGGCCCCAGCATTTT. Protein: CASSFGGGPQHF.

The chain employs TRBV3-1 (or the pseudogene TRBV3-2) and TRBJ2-3; 12 bases fit TRBD2. The J segment lost 6 bases and the V segment lost 2 bases, leaving 3 bases of the junction unmatched. The CDR3 covers 15 residues. Germline CDR1 reads LGHDT; CDR2 reads YNNKEL (reference sequence). For the CDR3, the DNA is TGTGCCAGCAGCCAACTAGCGGGGGGGCCTGATACGCAGTATTTT. As protein: CASSQLAGGPDTQYF.

In DNA form, the CDR3 reads TGTGCCAGTAGTACCCGCCCTAGCGGGGGGGGTCATGAGCAGTTCTTC. Its translation is CASSTRPSGGGHEQFF. The chain uses TRBV19 and TRBJ2-1; 12 bases align to TRBD2. V gave up 4 bases and J gave up 8 bases; unmatched junction bases: 9. Germline V gene sequence: CDR1 LNHDA, CDR2 SQIVND (reference sequence). The CDR3 loop spans 16 amino acids.

The chain combines TRBV28 with TRBJ2-5; 9 bases fit TRBD2. The CDR3 extends over 14 amino acids. After removal of 6 bases from V and 5 bases from J, the junction contained 7 bases not matched to a gene. From germline, CDR1 is MDHEN and CDR2 SYDVKM. CDR3 DNA: TGTGCCAGCAGAGGTAGCGGGGGTCCGGAGACCCAGTACTTC. Protein product: CASRGSGGPETQYF.

CDR3 nucleotide sequence: TGTGCCAGCTCATCCCTTAGGGGAGCCGACCACAATGAGCAGTTCTTC. Its protein product is CASSSLRGADHNEQFF. The chain couples TRBV18 to TRBJ2-1; D is perhaps TRBD1 or TRBD2 (5 bases each). This CDR3 contains 16 residues. CDR1 and CDR2 (germline): KGHSH, LQKENI. Trimming pared 5 bases from V and 5 bases from J, leaving 19 bases between.

V is TRBV5-1 and J is TRBJ2-3; possibly TRBD1 for D (6 bases). Germline CDR1 and CDR2: SGHRS and YFSETQ. There are 15 residues in the CDR3. The germline V and J ends were trimmed by 2 bases and 2 bases, with 12 bases remaining between them. CDR3 nucleotide sequence: TGCGCCAGCAGCTTAAGGACAGATCCCACAGATACGCAGTATTTT. Its protein is CASSLRTDPTDTQYF.

The chain joins TRBV11-3 to TRBJ2-5, with a possible D match to TRBD1 (5 bases). CDR1 is SGHNT and CDR2 is YENEEA in the germline V gene. Trimming removed 5 bases at V and 3 bases at J, with 13 bases between. The CDR3 loop spans 14 amino acids. The CDR3 sequence is CASSHTGREETQYF. The CDR3 nucleotides are TGTGCCAGCAGCCACACAGGAAGAGAAGAGACCCAGTACTTC.

The V gene is TRBV28, the J gene TRBJ2-1; a weak D match, TRBD1 (6 bases). Trimming stripped 2 bases from V and 4 bases from J, with 12 bases between. This CDR3 comprises 15 residues. Germline CDR1 MDHEN, CDR2 SYDVKM. CDR3 DNA sequence: TGTGCCAGCAGTTTACAGGGGACGGTTTACAATGAGCAGTTCTTC. It codes for CASSLQGTVYNEQFF.